This T cell receptor (beta chain) originates from a study of shared clonotypes between healthy human individuals. CD8 cells classed as naive were CD45RO-negative and positively selected for CCR7, excluding terminally differentiated effector memory CD45RA+ cells. This CDR3 is built from 12 residues. V dropped 5 bases and J dropped 2 bases, with 6 bases sitting between them. Germline CDR1 is SGHAT and CDR2 is FQNNGV. Every subset's genomic DNA went evenly onto several immunoSEQ plates. In the authors' workflow: ImmunoSEQ junction-only sequences lacked quality scores, so their filtering differed. Data came from immunoSEQ multiplex PCR; TCRdb stores just in-frame clones and leaves some out. The DNA gave D and trimming, while V, J and clone size come from that table. Among 1.5 million to 2.5 million clones listed, approximately 94% were seen once.

Sequencing input: naive CD8+ T cells sorted from blood. This sequence was found in a man aged 18 to 29 in good health. V usage is TRBV11-2 and J usage is TRBJ2-5, with D unresolved. CDR3 loop: CASSGMQETQYF. The CDR3 nucleotides read TGTGCCAGCAGCGGCATGCAAGAGACCCAGTACTTC.